The 20 T cell receptor beta chains in this list originate from one sample, sequenced in a study of cytomegalovirus exposure and HLA in healthy donors. Primers for the PCR totalled 60 Vbeta and 13 Jbeta. Sequencing used immunoSEQ multiplex PCR; TCRdb keeps in-frame clones, though not all of them. The sample shows about 200,000 clones, 70% to 90% of them seen only once. The source material was PBMCs. Source of these receptors: a woman aged 25 to 39 in good health and CMV-seronegative.

The gene calls are TRBV7-3 and TRBJ2-2; tentative D call: TRBD1 (6 bases). The V and J ends lost 5 bases and 8 bases respectively, with 15 bases between them. Per the germline V gene, CDR1 is SGHTA and CDR2 is FQGTGA. The CDR3 consists of 14 residues. CDR3 in DNA: TGTGCCAGCAGCCCCCCAGGGGCGGCGGGGGAGCTGTTTTTT. Protein: CASSPPGAAGELFF.

About this clone: One end of the junction is discordant with germline, which a read error may explain. The chain recombines TRBV20-1 with TRBJ1-1; TRBD1 is a possible D gene (6 bases). The CDR3 is made up of 10 amino acids. The germline V gene has CDR1 DFQATT and CDR2 SNEGSKA (reference sequence). This CDR3 reads CPQGPTEAFF. CDR3 DNA sequence: TGTCCACAGGGACCCACTGAAGCTTTCTTT.

The chain combines TRBV28 with TRBJ2-1; D gene unclear. This CDR3 comprises 13 residues. CDR1 is MDHEN, CDR2 SYDVKM, per germline. V shed 4 bases and J shed 4 bases, with 8 bases lying between them. The CDR3 loop is CASSSGSYNEQFF. Written as DNA, the CDR3 is TGTGCCAGCAGTTCCGGTTCTTACAATGAGCAGTTCTTC.

The chain is built from TRBV13 and TRBJ2-3, with 10 bases matching TRBD2. Losses at the gene ends were 0 bases for V and 2 bases for J; bases not matched to a gene: 5. Germline V lookup: CDR1 PRHDT, CDR2 FYEKMQ (reference sequence). The CDR3 runs 17 residues. The CDR3 sequence is CASSLGSGGIPTDTQYF. DNA of the CDR3: TGTGCCAGCAGCTTAGGTAGCGGGGGGATTCCCACAGATACGCAGTATTTT.

This clone is a singleton in its sample. This chain uses TRBV28 with TRBJ2-3; no reliable D call. Germline CDR1 reads MDHEN; CDR2 reads SYDVKM. This CDR3 spans 13 amino acids. The V end was cut by 7 bases, the J end by 1 base, with 9 bases between. The CDR3 region is CASTETGTDTQYF. In nucleotides, the CDR3 is TGTGCCAGCACGGAGACGGGCACAGATACGCAGTATTTT.

This clone was recorded once. The DNA is left out, because the CDR3 cannot be placed on it with certainty; the CDR3 is given as TCRdb lists it. The rearrangement uses TRBV10-1 and TRBJ2-3; TRBD1 reflects the table's D call only, with no check against the DNA. Counting both end residues, the CDR3 totals 15 amino acids. Germline V CDR1 and CDR2: WNHNN, SYGVQD (reference sequence). CDR3: CASSENFGPGDTQYF.

The rearrangement joins TRBV11-2 to TRBJ2-2, with TRBD2 matching 11 bases. This CDR3 comprises 15 residues. Losses at the gene ends were 3 bases for V and 6 bases for J; bases not matched to a gene: 3. The germline gives CDR1 SGHAT, CDR2 FQNNGV. CDR3 bases: TGTGCCAGCAGCTTTAGCGGGAGGGGGCCCGGGGAGCTGTTTTTT. It translates to CASSFSGRGPGELFF.

This clone was observed a handful of times. The CDR3 DNA follows: TGTGCCAGCAGTCCCTGGCAGGGGGCTAACGGGGAGCTGTTTTTT. Residues: CASSPWQGANGELFF. The chain has TRBV2 and TRBJ2-2, with TRBD1 matching over 8 bases. Trimming removed 5 bases from V and 7 bases from J; junction bases left unmatched: 9. The CDR3 is 15 amino acids. Germline V lookup: CDR1 SNHLY, CDR2 FYNNEI.

The gene calls are TRBV11-2 and TRBJ1-4; possible D gene TRBD1, 5 bases. Deletions cut 3 bases from V and 7 bases from J, with 9 bases between. The CDR3 has 13 amino acids. Germline values: CDR1 SGHAT, CDR2 FQNNGV. The CDR3 bases are TGTGCCAGCAGCTTCGGGGGGTCTGAAAAACTGTTTTTT. Residues: CASSFGGSEKLFF. Full variable domain (missing parts from reference TRBV11-2 and TRBJ1-4): EAGVAQSPRYKIIEKRQSVAFWCNPISGHATLYWYQQILGQGPKLLIQFQNNGVVDDSQLPKDRFSAERLKGVDSTLKIQPAKLEDSAVYLCASSFGGSEKLFFGSGTQLSVL.

The genes are TRBV18 and TRBJ1-4, with TRBD1 as a possible D gene (6 bases). Trimming pared 4 bases from V and 0 bases from J, leaving 15 bases between. The CDR3 spans 17 residues. CDR1 and CDR2 from the germline V gene are KGHSH and LQKENI. The CDR3 DNA reads TGTGCCAGCTCACTCCGACAGGAGGTTGCAACTAATGAAAAACTGTTTTTT. Its protein product is CASSLRQEVATNEKLFF.

This clone has more than one count but fewer than ten. The rearrangement links TRBV5-1 to TRBJ2-3; D gene ambiguous. Per the germline V gene, CDR1 is SGHRS and CDR2 is YFSETQ. The ends were cut back, 3 bases at V and 2 bases at J, with 13 bases in the middle. CDR3 length equals 15 residues. CDR3 nucleotides: TGCGCCAGCAGCTCCTTTCAGGCTAACACAGATACGCAGTATTTT. Translation: CASSSFQANTDTQYF.

The chain carries TRBV10-3 and TRBJ1-5; 9 positions agree with TRBD1. The length of the CDR3 is 14 residues. After removal of 4 bases from V and 3 bases from J, the junction contained 1 base not matched to a gene. Germline CDR1 reads ENHRY; CDR2 reads SYGVKD. For the CDR3, the DNA is TGTGCCATCAGTGGGGACAGGGTCAATCAGCCCCAGCATTTT. Encoded protein: CAISGDRVNQPQHF.

The genes are TRBV7-2 and TRBJ2-3; 9 positions match TRBD1. V shed 1 base and J 6 bases; nucleotides not matched to a gene: 8. CDR1 and CDR2 (germline): SGHTA, FQGNSA. This CDR3 is 16 amino acids long. Here the CDR3 reads CASSLGVTGGCDTQYF. Written as DNA, the CDR3 is TGTGCCAGCAGCTTAGGTGTCACAGGGGGCTGCGATACGCAGTATTTT.

The rearrangement joins TRBV6-6 to TRBJ2-2, with D possibly TRBD1 on 5 matching bases. The CDR3 sequence is 16 residues long. V was pared by 6 bases and J by 3 bases, with 17 bases between. Germline CDR1 and CDR2: MNHNY and SVGAGI (reference sequence). CDR3 nucleotide sequence: TGTGCCAGCAGCATCCAGGGTTTTACGCACACCGGGGAGCTGTTTTTT. Its translation is CASSIQGFTHTGELFF.

The J gene is TRBJ2-2, the V gene TRBV7-2; D is unresolved. Trimming took 3 bases from V and 0 from J, leaving 8 bases between them. There are 15 residues in the CDR3. CDR1 is SGHTA and CDR2 is FQGNSA in the germline V gene. The chain's CDR3 is CASSLAFANTGELFF. In nucleotides, the CDR3 is TGTGCCAGCAGCTTGGCCTTCGCGAACACCGGGGAGCTGTTTTTT.

The chain joins TRBV6-1 to TRBJ1-6; D gene ambiguous. Trimming removed 8 bases from V and 10 bases from J, with 21 bases in between. Germline lookup yields CDR1 MNHNS and CDR2 SASEGT. The length of the CDR3 is 15 residues. The CDR3 bases are TGTGCCAGCTCCCCCTCCGGAGGTGGTTACTCACCCCTCCACTTT. Translated: CASSPSGGGYSPLHF.

V usage is TRBV28 and J usage is TRBJ2-6, with 7 bases fitting TRBD2. There are 15 residues in the CDR3. Germline V CDR1 and CDR2: MDHEN, SYDVKM. V lost 3 bases to trimming and J lost 2 bases; unmatched junction nucleotides: 1. This CDR3 reads CASSFRGAGANVLTF. CDR3 in DNA: TGTGCCAGCAGTTTCCGGGGGGCTGGGGCCAACGTCCTGACTTTC.

The rearrangement joins TRBV27 to TRBJ2-2, with a tentative D call TRBD1 (5 bases). Germline V gene lookup returns CDR1 MNHEY and CDR2 SMNVEV (reference sequence). This CDR3 spans 15 amino acids. Trimming removed 3 bases from V and 6 bases from J, with 14 bases in between. The CDR3 DNA reads as TGTGCCAGCAGTTTCGGACAAGGGGTTTCCGGGGAGCTGTTTTTT. Encoded protein: CASSFGQGVSGELFF.

The V call is TRBV9, the J call TRBJ2-1; D is undetermined. The CDR3 has 13 amino acids. The germline V and J ends were trimmed by 3 bases and 7 bases, with 11 bases remaining between them. In germline, CDR1 is SGDLS, CDR2 YYNGEE. The CDR3 DNA follows: TGTGCCAGCAGCGCCCATTCCGGGAATGAGCAGTTCTTC. Its translation is CASSAHSGNEQFF.

This clone was detected only once. The chain uses TRBV28 and TRBJ2-7; 8 bases map to TRBD2. V lost 3 bases, J lost 6 bases, and 13 bases stayed unmatched. Germline-derived CDR1 and CDR2 are MDHEN and SYDVKM. This CDR3 region has 16 residues. In DNA, the CDR3 is TGTGCCAGCAGTTTTAATTTAGCGGGGTCCGGGTGCGAGCAGTACTTC. Protein: CASSFNLAGSGCEQYF.